This T cell receptor (beta chain) emerged from a study of regulatory T cells in long-lasting Graves disease. Relying on iRepertoire HTBI primers and Arm-PCR of CDR3 regions, the team built TCR beta libraries. TCRdb re-derived calls from the multiplex PCR reads in MiXCR, one entry per CDR3 protein. The sample has 600,000 to 850,000 distinct CDR3 sequences, roughly 30% seen once. Only a few counts were recorded for this clonotype. Its antigen remains unknown. Study-level findings and limits: With 2,500 to 3,000 shared public clonotypes, persistent patients exceeded new patients, who shared about 1,000.

Documented time point: persistent/refractory GD, antithyroid drugs over 5 years with positive TRAb. PBMC-derived RNA was used for the TCR library. The starting material was peripheral blood mononuclear cells (PBMCs), obtained when the disease was refractory, from a patient treated with antithyroid drugs. The source is a female donor with Graves disease.

CDR3 nucleotides: TGTGCCATCAGTGAACGGGGAGTCGACAATCAGCCCCAGCATTTT. It specifies CAISERGVDNQPQHF. This chain joins TRBV10-3 and TRBJ1-5; D remains unclear. The V gene lost 3 bases and the J gene lost 3 bases, with 12 bases spanning the gap. This CDR3 has 15 amino acids. Per germline, CDR1 ENHRY and CDR2 SYGVKD.